These 7 T cell receptor beta chains were sequenced from one sample in a study of beta chain features in type 1 diabetes. Isolated RNA was reverse transcribed in full, so expressed TCRB transcripts were sequenced. The method was immunoSEQ multiplex PCR; TCRdb's version includes in-frame clones alone and lacks a portion of them. The repertoire holds 350,000 to 450,000 clones, with more than 11% as singletons. The sample consisted of naive CD4+ T cells from blood. Every receptor here comes from a man aged 25-45 years in good health.

The chain joins TRBV30 to TRBJ2-3; D is ambiguous. Germline values: CDR1 GTSNPN, CDR2 SVGIG (reference sequence). The CDR3 has 13 amino acids. V was clipped by 0 bases and J by 4 bases, with 8 bases between them. CDR3 bases: TGTGCCTGGAGTGTACAGTATCCAGATACGCAGTATTTT. As protein: CAWSVQYPDTQYF. Full variable domain (rest looked up from reference TRBV30 and TRBJ2-3): SQTIHQWPATLVQPVGSPLSLECTVEGTSNPNLYWYRQAAGRGLQLLFYSVGIGQISSEVPQNLSASRPQDRQFILSSKKLLLSDSGFYLCAWSVQYPDTQYFGPGTRLTVL.

A single count supports this clone. This chain uses TRBV18 with TRBJ1-2; TRBD1 is a possible D gene (5 bases). Germline CDR1 KGHSH, CDR2 LQKENI. The CDR3 loop spans 13 amino acids. With 4 bases removed from V and 8 bases from J, the gap between germline ends came to 14 bases. The CDR3: CASSLKTDRGYTF. The CDR3 nucleotides are TGTGCCAGCTCACTAAAGACAGATCGAGGCTACACCTTC.

The V call is TRBV5-4, the J call TRBJ2-6; no reliable D call. The germline V gene encodes CDR1 SGHNT and CDR2 YYREEE (reference sequence). CDR3 length: 15 amino acids. Trimming removed 1 base from V and 1 base from J, with 6 bases in between. CDR3 amino acids: CASSLSSSGANVLTF. CDR3 bases: TGTGCCAGCAGCTTGTCTTCTTCTGGGGCCAACGTCCTGACTTTC.

This clone showed up just a few times. The V call is TRBV29-1, the J call TRBJ1-3; possible D gene TRBD1, 5 bases. Trimming took off 3 bases at V and 0 bases at J, with 9 bases between the two ends. Germline V CDR1 and CDR2: SQVTM, ANQGSEA. The CDR3 has 14 amino acids. Here the CDR3 DNA reads TGCAGCGTTGATTCGGGGGGCTCTGGAAACACCATATATTTT. Encoded protein: CSVDSGGSGNTIYF.

This clone was seen a handful of times. V is TRBV10-3 and J is TRBJ2-3; 11 bases align to TRBD2. CDR1 is ENHRY, CDR2 SYGVKD, per germline. The length of the CDR3 is 15 residues. After removal of 5 bases from V and 4 bases from J, the junction contained 5 bases not matched to a gene. The DNA for the CDR3 is TGTGCCATCAGTAAAACTAGCGGGAGCTCAGATACGCAGTATTTT. Encoded protein: CAISKTSGSSDTQYF.

CDR3 nucleotide sequence: TGTGCCAGCAGCTTTCCCAGCGGGAGGGGCACCGGGGAGCTGTTTTTT. This gives the protein CASSFPSGRGTGELFF. The rearrangement links TRBV5-6 to TRBJ2-2; 10 positions agree with TRBD2. In germline, CDR1 is SGHDT, CDR2 YYEEEE. With 2 bases clipped from V and 4 bases from J, the junction kept 5 bases outside the gene matches. The CDR3 length is 16 residues.

This clone came up a few times. This chain uses TRBV27 with TRBJ1-6; 7 bases fit TRBD1. The CDR3 is made up of 16 amino acids. CDR1 MNHEY and CDR2 SMNVEV come from the germline V gene (reference sequence). V gave up 5 bases and J gave up 9 bases; unmatched junction bases: 13. The CDR3 DNA reads as TGTGCCAGCAGTCCCAGGACCGGGACAGAGGTTTCACCCCTCCACTTT. Protein product: CASSPRTGTEVSPLHF.